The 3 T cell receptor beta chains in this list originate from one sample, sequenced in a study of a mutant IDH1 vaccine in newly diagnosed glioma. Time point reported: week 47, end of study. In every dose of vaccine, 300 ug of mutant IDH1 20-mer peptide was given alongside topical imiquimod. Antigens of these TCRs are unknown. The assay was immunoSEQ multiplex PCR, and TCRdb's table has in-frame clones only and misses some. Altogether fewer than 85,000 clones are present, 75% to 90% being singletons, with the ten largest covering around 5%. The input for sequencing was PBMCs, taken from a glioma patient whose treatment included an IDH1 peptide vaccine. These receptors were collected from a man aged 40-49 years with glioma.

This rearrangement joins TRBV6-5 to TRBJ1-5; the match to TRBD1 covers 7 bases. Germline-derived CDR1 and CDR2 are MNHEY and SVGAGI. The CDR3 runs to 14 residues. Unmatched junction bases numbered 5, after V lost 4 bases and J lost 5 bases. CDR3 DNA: TGTGCCAGCAGTTTCGACAGGGATTATCAGCCCCAGCATTTT. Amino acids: CASSFDRDYQPQHF.

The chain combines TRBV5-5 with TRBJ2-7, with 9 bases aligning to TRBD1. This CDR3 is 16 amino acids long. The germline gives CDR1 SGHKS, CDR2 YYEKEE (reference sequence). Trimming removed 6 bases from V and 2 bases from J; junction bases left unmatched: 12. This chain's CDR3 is CASNALGQGPPYEQYF. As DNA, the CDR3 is TGTGCCAGCAACGCCTTAGGACAGGGGCCCCCCTACGAGCAGTACTTC.

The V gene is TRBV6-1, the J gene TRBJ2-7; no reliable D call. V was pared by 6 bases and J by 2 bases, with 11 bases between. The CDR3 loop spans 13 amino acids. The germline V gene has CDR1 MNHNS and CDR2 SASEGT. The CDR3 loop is CASRMGEPYEQYF. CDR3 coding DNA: TGTGCCAGCAGGATGGGCGAGCCCTACGAGCAGTACTTC.